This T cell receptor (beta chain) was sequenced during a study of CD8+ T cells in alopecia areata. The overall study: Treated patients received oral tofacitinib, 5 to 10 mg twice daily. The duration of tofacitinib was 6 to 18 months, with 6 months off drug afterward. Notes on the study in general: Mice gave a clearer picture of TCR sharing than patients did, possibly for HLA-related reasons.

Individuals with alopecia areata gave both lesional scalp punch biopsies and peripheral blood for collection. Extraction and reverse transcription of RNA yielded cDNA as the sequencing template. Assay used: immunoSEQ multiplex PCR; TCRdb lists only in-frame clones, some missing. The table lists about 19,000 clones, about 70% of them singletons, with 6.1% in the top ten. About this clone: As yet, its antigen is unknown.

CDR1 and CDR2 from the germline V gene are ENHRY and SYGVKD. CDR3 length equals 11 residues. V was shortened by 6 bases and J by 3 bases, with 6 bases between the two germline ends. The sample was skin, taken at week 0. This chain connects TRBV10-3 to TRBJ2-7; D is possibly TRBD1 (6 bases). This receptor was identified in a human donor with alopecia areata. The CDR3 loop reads CAIRDSYEQYF. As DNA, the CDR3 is TGTGCCATCAGGGACAGCTACGAGCAGTACTTC.